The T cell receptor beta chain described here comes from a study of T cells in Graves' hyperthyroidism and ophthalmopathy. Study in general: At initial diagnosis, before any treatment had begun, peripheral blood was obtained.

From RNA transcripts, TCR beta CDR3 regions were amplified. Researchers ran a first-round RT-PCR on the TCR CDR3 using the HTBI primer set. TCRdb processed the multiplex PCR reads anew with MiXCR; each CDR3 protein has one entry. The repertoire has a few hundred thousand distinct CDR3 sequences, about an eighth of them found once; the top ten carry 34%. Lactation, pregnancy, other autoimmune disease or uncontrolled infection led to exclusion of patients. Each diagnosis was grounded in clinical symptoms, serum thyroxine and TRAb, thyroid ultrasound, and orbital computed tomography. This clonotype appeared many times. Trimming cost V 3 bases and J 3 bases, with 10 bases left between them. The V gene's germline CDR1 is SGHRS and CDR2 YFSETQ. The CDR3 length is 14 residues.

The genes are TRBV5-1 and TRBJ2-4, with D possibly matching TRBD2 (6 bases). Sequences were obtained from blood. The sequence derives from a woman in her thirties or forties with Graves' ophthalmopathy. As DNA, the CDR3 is TGCGCCAGCAGCTCGGGGACTGGCAAAAACATTCAGTACTTC. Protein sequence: CASSSGTGKNIQYF.